This TCR beta chain was retrieved from a study of patients and donors after allogeneic stem cell transplantation. Trimming took 0 bases from V and 3 from J, leaving 9 bases between them. CDR1 is LNHNV and CDR2 is YYDKDF in the germline V gene (reference sequence). This CDR3 has 14 amino acids. This clonotype was counted many times. TCRdb independently ran MiXCR on the RT-PCR reads; one entry per CDR3 protein. The table shows more than 850,000 distinct CDR3 sequences, with roughly 18% occurring only once. Sequences were obtained from blood, either unsorted or a sorted T cell fraction (not recorded which). The chain recombines TRBV15 with TRBJ2-7, with D perhaps matching TRBD2 (6 bases). This clonotype originated in a human donor who was either an allogeneic HSCT recipient or a stem cell or donor lymphocyte infusion donor (not recorded which). It is not recorded whose cells these are; they may come from a transplant donor. The CDR3 here is CATSRDKEGYEQYF. CDR3 sequence (DNA): TGTGCCACCAGCAGAGATAAGGAGGGCTACGAGCAGTACTTC.